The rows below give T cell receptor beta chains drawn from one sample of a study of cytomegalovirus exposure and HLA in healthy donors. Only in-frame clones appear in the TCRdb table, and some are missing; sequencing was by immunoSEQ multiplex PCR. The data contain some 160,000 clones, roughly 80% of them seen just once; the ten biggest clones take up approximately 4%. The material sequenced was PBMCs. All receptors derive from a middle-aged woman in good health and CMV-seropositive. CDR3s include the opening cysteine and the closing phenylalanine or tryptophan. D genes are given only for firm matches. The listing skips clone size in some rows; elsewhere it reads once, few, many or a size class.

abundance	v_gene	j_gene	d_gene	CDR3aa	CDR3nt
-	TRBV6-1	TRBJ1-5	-	CASNPPGSNQPQHF	TGTGCCAGCAACCCGCCGGGTAGCAATCAGCCCCAGCATTTT
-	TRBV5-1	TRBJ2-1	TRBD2	CASSLAVAGALEEEQFF	TGCGCCAGCAGCTTGGCCGTAGCGGGGGCCCTAGAAGAGGAGCAGTTCTTC
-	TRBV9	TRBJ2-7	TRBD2	CASGTSGGALDEQYF	TGTGCCAGCGGGACTAGCGGGGGGGCTCTGGACGAGCAGTACTTC
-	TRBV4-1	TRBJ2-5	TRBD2	CASSQAGGGPHGAQYF	TGCGCCAGCAGCCAAGCCGGCGGGGGGCCCCATGGGGCCCAGTACTTC
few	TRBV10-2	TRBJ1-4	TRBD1	CASMEGQVLEKLFF	TGCGCCAGCATGGAGGGACAGGTTCTTGAAAAACTGTTTTTT
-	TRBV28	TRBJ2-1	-	CASSFRNEQFF	TGTGCCAGCAGTTTCAGGAATGAGCAGTTCTTC
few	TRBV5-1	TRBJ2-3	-	CASSLMLAEDTQYF	TGCGCCAGCAGCTTGATGTTAGCGGAAGATACGCAGTATTTT
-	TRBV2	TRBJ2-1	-	CASSEIPRGLYNEQFF	TGTGCCAGCAGTGAAATCCCGAGAGGGTTATACAATGAGCAGTTCTTC
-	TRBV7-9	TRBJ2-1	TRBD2	CASSSGLAGGSSYNEQFF	TGTGCCAGCAGCTCGGGACTAGCGGGAGGAAGCTCCTACAATGAGCAGTTCTTC
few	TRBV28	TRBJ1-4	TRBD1	CASSTGQFNEKLFF	TGTGCCAGCAGCACGGGACAGTTTAATGAAAAACTGTTTTTT
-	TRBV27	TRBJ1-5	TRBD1	CASSLRQGYQPQHF	TGTGCCAGCAGTTTAAGACAGGGCTATCAGCCCCAGCATTTT
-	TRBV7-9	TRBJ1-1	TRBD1	CASSLGTGATTEAFF	TGTGCCAGCAGCTTAGGGACAGGGGCAACCACTGAAGCTTTCTTT
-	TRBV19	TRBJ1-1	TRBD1	CATGSPGQPEAFF	TGTGCCACTGGATCCCCGGGACAGCCAGAAGCTTTCTTT
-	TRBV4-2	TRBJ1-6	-	CASSQDLAGLWNSPLHF	TGTGCCAGCAGCCAAGATCTAGCGGGCTTATGGAATTCACCCCTCCACTTT
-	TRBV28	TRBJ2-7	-	CASSLTVEQYF	TGTGCCAGCAGCCTGACAGTGGAGCAGTACTTC
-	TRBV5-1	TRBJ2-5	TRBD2	CASSTGTSGAQETQYF	TGCGCCAGCAGCACCGGGACTAGCGGGGCACAAGAGACCCAGTACTTC
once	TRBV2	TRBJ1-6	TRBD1	CASTSGTGGLLDSPLHF	TGTGCCAGCACTTCAGGGACAGGGGGCCTTTTGGATTCACCCCTCCACTTT
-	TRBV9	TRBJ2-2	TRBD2	CASSITWREPSPTNTGELFF	TGTGCCAGCAGCATCACCTGGCGGGAGCCTAGTCCAACGAACACCGGGGAGCTGTTTTTT
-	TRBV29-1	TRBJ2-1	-	CSVGQRTYNEQFF	TGCAGCGTTGGACAGCGAACCTACAATGAGCAGTTCTTC
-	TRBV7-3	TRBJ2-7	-	CASSLQSDWVLYEQYF	TGTGCCAGCAGCTTACAATCGGACTGGGTTCTCTACGAGCAGTACTTC
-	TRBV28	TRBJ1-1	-	CASRVLTANTEAFF	TGTGCCAGCAGGGTACTGACAGCCAACACTGAAGCTTTCTTT
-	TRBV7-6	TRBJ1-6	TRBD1	CASSYSGTGNSPLHF	TGTGCCAGCAGCTATTCCGGGACAGGGAATTCACCCCTCCACTTT
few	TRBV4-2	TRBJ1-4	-	CASSQERGPGAGDEKLFF	TGTGCCAGCAGCCAAGAGAGGGGACCCGGAGCAGGGGATGAAAAACTGTTTTTT
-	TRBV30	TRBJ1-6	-	CAWSASQVGNSPLHF	TGTGCCTGGAGTGCGTCGCAGGTTGGAAATTCACCCCTCCACTTT
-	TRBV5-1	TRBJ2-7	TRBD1	CASSPNVGTGSEQYF	TGCGCCAGCAGCCCTAACGTCGGGACAGGGAGCGAGCAGTACTTC
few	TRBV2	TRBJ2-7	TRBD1	CASSEATRDRAGEQYF	TGTGCCAGCAGTGAAGCGACCCGGGACAGGGCGGGGGAGCAGTACTTC
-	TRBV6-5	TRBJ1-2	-	CASSYLGGYTF	TGTGCCAGCAGTTACCTAGGTGGCTACACCTTC
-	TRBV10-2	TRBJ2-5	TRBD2	CASSLNSGGSQETQYF	TGCGCCAGCAGTTTGAATAGCGGGGGATCCCAAGAGACCCAGTACTTC
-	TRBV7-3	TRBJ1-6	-	CASSFRGSPYNSPLHF	TGTGCCAGCAGCTTCAGGGGTAGCCCCTATAATTCACCCCTCCACTTT
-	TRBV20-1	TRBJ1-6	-	CSPPVQPLHF	TGCAGCCCCCCCGTTCAGCCCCTCCACTTT
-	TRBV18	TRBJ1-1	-	CASSSDTEAFF	TGTGCCAGCTCATCGGACACTGAAGCTTTCTTT
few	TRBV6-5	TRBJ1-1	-	CASSQGLSEAFF	TGTGCCAGCAGTCAGGGTTTGTCTGAAGCTTTCTTT
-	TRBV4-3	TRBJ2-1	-	CASSQETGLAATYNEQFF	TGCGCCAGCAGCCAAGAGACGGGATTGGCGGCGACCTACAATGAGCAGTTCTTC
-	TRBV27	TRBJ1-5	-	CASTPGVGAGQPQHF	TGTGCCAGCACCCCAGGGGTTGGGGCAGGTCAGCCCCAGCATTTT
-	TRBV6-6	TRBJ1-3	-	CASSQGGVGNTIYF	TGTGCCAGCAGTCAAGGGGGGGTTGGAAACACCATATATTTT
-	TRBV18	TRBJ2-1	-	CASSQQGRDEQFF	TGTGCCAGCTCTCAACAGGGTCGCGATGAGCAGTTCTTC
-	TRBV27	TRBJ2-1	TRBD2	CASSGEGLAGADEQFF	TGTGCCAGCAGTGGGGAGGGACTAGCGGGGGCGGATGAGCAGTTCTTC
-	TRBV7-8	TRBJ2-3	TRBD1	CASSFGTGGADTQYF	TGTGCCAGCAGCTTCGGGACAGGGGGCGCAGATACGCAGTATTTT
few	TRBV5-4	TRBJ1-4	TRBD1	CASKDRGDEKLFF	TGTGCCAGCAAGGACAGGGGGGATGAAAAACTGTTTTTT
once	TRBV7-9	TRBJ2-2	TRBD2	CASTSSGRKSGELFF	TGTGCCAGCACCTCTAGCGGGAGAAAGTCCGGGGAGCTGTTTTTT
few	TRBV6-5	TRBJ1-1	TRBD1	CASTLTGKGEAFF	TGTGCCAGCACCTTGACAGGGAAGGGTGAAGCTTTCTTT
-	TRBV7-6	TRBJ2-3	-	CASSLGGGLSRTGTQYF	TGTGCCAGCAGCTTAGGGGGGGGGCTTTCTAGAACGGGTACGCAGTATTTT
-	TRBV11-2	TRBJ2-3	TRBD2	CASSFSGGEDTQYF	TGTGCCAGCAGCTTTAGCGGGGGGGAGGATACGCAGTATTTT
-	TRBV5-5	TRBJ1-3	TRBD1	CASTLDRGYGNTIYF	TGTGCCAGCACTTTGGACAGGGGATATGGAAACACCATATATTTT
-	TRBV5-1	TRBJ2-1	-	CASSLAGVGVDEQFF	TGCGCCAGCAGCTTGGCGGGAGTAGGGGTCGATGAGCAGTTCTTC
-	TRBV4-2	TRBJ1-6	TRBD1	CASSQVAGGINNSPLHF	TGTGCCAGCAGCCAAGTAGCAGGGGGGATAAATAATTCACCCCTCCACTTT
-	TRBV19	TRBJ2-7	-	CASRTAGLSRNEQYF	TGTGCCAGTAGAACCGCAGGGCTTTCGAGGAACGAGCAGTACTTC
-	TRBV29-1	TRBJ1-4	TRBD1	CSVGYGTGNEKLFF	TGCAGCGTTGGGTACGGGACAGGGAATGAAAAACTGTTTTTT
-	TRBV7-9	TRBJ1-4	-	CASTPSALPTNEKLFF	TGTGCCAGCACCCCTTCCGCGCTACCAACTAATGAAAAACTGTTTTTT
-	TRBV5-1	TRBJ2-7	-	CASSRAGVDEQYF	TGCGCCAGCAGTCGCGCAGGGGTGGACGAGCAGTACTTC
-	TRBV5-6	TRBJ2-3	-	CASSLNRDSDTQYF	TGTGCCAGCAGCTTGAACAGGGATTCAGATACGCAGTATTTT
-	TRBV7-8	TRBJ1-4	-	CASSFFGTNEKLFF	TGTGCCAGCAGCTTCTTCGGAACTAATGAAAAACTGTTTTTT
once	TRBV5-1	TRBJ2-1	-	CASSLGDRTVNEQFF	TGCGCCAGCAGCTTGGGGGATAGGACAGTCAATGAGCAGTTCTTC
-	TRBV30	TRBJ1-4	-	CAWSAGVTNEKLFF	TGTGCCTGGTCCGCCGGGGTAACTAATGAAAAACTGTTTTTT
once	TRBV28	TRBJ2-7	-	CASVGWEANYEQYF	TGTGCCAGCGTAGGGTGGGAGGCAAACTACGAGCAGTACTTC
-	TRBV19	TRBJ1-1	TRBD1	CASSISGGLFTEAFF	TGTGCCAGTAGTATATCAGGGGGCCTGTTCACTGAAGCTTTCTTT
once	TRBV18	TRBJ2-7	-	CASSPGGYEQYF	TGTGCCAGCTCACCAGGCGGCTACGAGCAGTACTTC